A selection of T cell receptor beta chains follows, all from one sample in a study of blood T cell repertoires in COVID-19. The assay was immunoSEQ multiplex PCR, and TCRdb's table has in-frame clones only and misses some. Here the sample spans fewer than 150,000 clones, approximately 91% being singletons. The sequencing sample was made of peripheral blood. All receptors come from a woman in her 70s who had recovered from COVID-19. The CDR3 runs from the conserved cysteine through the conserved F or W. The order of the fields is D gene, clone size, J gene, V gene, CDR3 DNA, CDR3 protein. A D gene is named only where the DNA matches it firmly. Expanded clones are given a class, and other clones once, few, many or no size at all.

- - TRBJ1-2 TRBV5-6 TGTGCCAGCAGCCGGGCTAGACAGTTTATGGCTTGCACCTTC CASSRARQFMACTF
- few TRBJ1-6 TRBV6-5 TGTGCCAGCAGTTACTCTCGGAATTCACCCCTCCACTTT CASSYSRNSPLHF
TRBD1 - TRBJ1-1 TRBV7-9 TGTGCCAGCAGCACCGGACAGGGGTTGGTAGCTTTCTTT CASSTGQGLVAFF
- once TRBJ1-6 TRBV14 TGTGCCAGCAGCCGTCAGGGCTCACCCCTCCACTTT CASSRQGSPLHF
- - TRBJ2-3 TRBV10-3 TGTGCCATCGCACGGGACACAAACACAGATACGCAGTATTTT CAIARDTNTDTQYF
TRBD1 - TRBJ2-1 TRBV28 TGTGCCAGCAGCCTGAGACAGGGGCACTACAATGAGCAGTTCTTC CASSLRQGHYNEQFF
- - TRBJ1-1 TRBV28 TGTGCCAGCAGCTACCGCGGGCTGAACACTGAAGCTTTCTTT CASSYRGLNTEAFF
TRBD1 - TRBJ2-1 TRBV19 TGTGCCAGTAGTATCCCTCGACAGGGGAGCTCCTACAATGAGCAGTTCTTC CASSIPRQGSSYNEQFF
TRBD2 - TRBJ2-3 TRBV15 TGTGCCACCAGAGAATTAGCGGGAGGGCCCACAGATACGCAGTATTTT CATRELAGGPTDTQYF
- - TRBJ1-4 TRBV18 TGTGCCAGCTTATCGACCTCGGGGGAGAAGAATGAAAAACTGTTTTTT CASLSTSGEKNEKLFF
- - TRBJ2-3 TRBV4-2 TGTGCCAGCAGCCAACAGGGTTTAATCGATGCGCAGTATTTT CASSQQGLIDAQYF
- - TRBJ1-2 TRBV5-4 TGTGCCAGCAGCTTGGCCGGGGGGGTCTATGGCTACACCTTC CASSLAGGVYGYTF
- - TRBJ1-4 TRBV5-6 TGTGCCAGCAGCTTCGCAGATACAACTAATGAAAAACTGTTTTTT CASSFADTTNEKLFF
- few TRBJ1-5 TRBV9 TGTGCCAGCAGCGTAGGGTACAGGGGCAATCAGCCCCAGCATTTT CASSVGYRGNQPQHF
TRBD1 - TRBJ1-5 TRBV5-1 TGCGCCAGCAGCTTGGAGGGACAGGCCAATCAGCCCCAGCATTTT CASSLEGQANQPQHF
- - TRBJ2-5 TRBV5-4 TGTGCCAGCAGCTTGGGCGGCTCACTAAGCCAAGAGACCCAGTACTTC CASSLGGSLSQETQYF
TRBD1 - TRBJ2-7 TRBV28 TGTGCCAGCAGTTTCCCCGGGACAGGTAAATCCTACGAGCAGTACTTC CASSFPGTGKSYEQYF
- - TRBJ2-7 TRBV9 TGTGCCAGCAGCAGGGGATCCCCAACCTACGAGCAGTACTTC CASSRGSPTYEQYF
TRBD1 - TRBJ1-1 TRBV2 TGTGCCAGCTTCGGACAGGGGGTTTTGGCTGAAGCTTTCTTT CASFGQGVLAEAFF
TRBD1 - TRBJ2-7 TRBV7-9 TGTGCCAGCAGCTCCCCTCCGGGACAGGGACCTACCTACGAGCAGTACTTC CASSSPPGQGPTYEQYF
- - TRBJ2-3 TRBV27 TGTGCCAGCAGTGTAGCGTGGAGCAGCCTCACAGATACGCAGTATTTT CASSVAWSSLTDTQYF
TRBD1 - TRBJ1-2 TRBV3-1/TRBV3-2 TGTGCCAGCAGCCCTGAATGGACAGGAACCTATGGCTACACCTTC CASSPEWTGTYGYTF
- - TRBJ2-1 TRBV30 TGTGCCTGGAGGGCCCAGGTAAACTCCTACAATGAGCAGTTCTTC CAWRAQVNSYNEQFF
- few TRBJ1-3 TRBV24-1 TGTGCCACCAGTGACCCTACAGGCTCTGGAAACACCATATATTTT CATSDPTGSGNTIYF
TRBD2 - TRBJ2-3 TRBV7-3 TGTGCCAGCAGCTTAGGGCTAGCGGCTTCTAGCACAGATACGCAGTATTTT CASSLGLAASSTDTQYF
TRBD2 - TRBJ2-5 TRBV6-2/TRBV6-3 TGTGCCAGCAGCCCCCCCTGGACTAGCGGGGCCCAAGAGACCCAGTACTTC CASSPPWTSGAQETQYF
TRBD1 - TRBJ1-5 TRBV6-1 TGTGCCAGCAGTGAGAGACAGGGGTATAGCAATCAGCCCCAGCATTTT CASSERQGYSNQPQHF
TRBD2 - TRBJ2-3 TRBV5-8 TGTGCCAGCCCGGAGGGGCTAGCGGGGGGGAGCAGGACAGATACGCAGTATTTT CASPEGLAGGSRTDTQYF
TRBD2 once TRBJ2-3 TRBV27 TGTGCCAGCAGCTTCGAGCGGGAGGGCACAGATACGCAGTATTTT CASSFEREGTDTQYF
TRBD1 few TRBJ1-4 TRBV7-9 TGTGCCAGCAGCGCAGGGGGTGAAAAACTGTTTTTT CASSAGGEKLFF
- - TRBJ2-2 TRBV7-3 TGTGCCAGCAGCTTAGGACAGTACACCGGGGAGCTGTTTTTT CASSLGQYTGELFF
TRBD2 - TRBJ2-3 TRBV30 TGTGCCTGGAGTGTAGGGGGACTAGCGGGAGCCACAGATACGCAGTATTTT CAWSVGGLAGATDTQYF
TRBD1 - TRBJ1-1 TRBV7-8 TGTGCCAGCAGCAAAGGACAGGGGAGGAAAGCTTTCTTT CASSKGQGRKAFF
- - TRBJ2-1 TRBV28 TGTGCCAGCAGCCATCTTGTCCCGGGACAATACAATGAGCAGTTCTTC CASSHLVPGQYNEQFF
- - TRBJ1-2 TRBV2 TGTGCCAGCAGTGAAGGGGGCGCCGACTATGGCTACACCTTC CASSEGGADYGYTF
- - TRBJ2-1 TRBV11-2 TGTGCCAGCAGTTCCGAACAGGGGGGGTTTATCGATGAGCAGTTCTTC CASSSEQGGFIDEQFF
- - TRBJ1-4 TRBV10-3 TGTGCCATCAGTGAGTTACGGGGTGAAAAACTGTTTTTT CAISELRGEKLFF
- - TRBJ2-7 TRBV19 TGTGCCAGTAGTAACAGGGAAGCTTACGAGCAGTACTTC CASSNREAYEQYF
- few TRBJ1-2 TRBV19 TGTGCCAGTAGGTCGAAAACAGGGAGCTACTATGGCTACACCTTC CASRSKTGSYYGYTF
TRBD1 - TRBJ2-2 TRBV7-8 TGTGCCAGCAGCTTAGGACAGGGGAGCACCGGGGAGCTGTTTTTT CASSLGQGSTGELFF
TRBD1 - TRBJ2-7 TRBV23-1 TGCGCCAGCACCAGACCGGGACAGCACTACGAGCAGTACTTC CASTRPGQHYEQYF
TRBD2 few TRBJ2-1 TRBV5-6 TGTGCCAGCAGCTTGGTTTTCGCTAGCGGGAGTGCGAATGAGCAGTTCTTC CASSLVFASGSANEQFF
- - TRBJ1-6 TRBV10-3 TGTGCCTCCACTGGGGGGGGCGGGAATTCACCCCTCCACTTT CASTGGGGNSPLHF
TRBD1 once TRBJ1-5 TRBV19 TGTGCCAGTACGGACAGGGCAGGGGCTTATAGCAATCAGCCCCAGCATTTT CASTDRAGAYSNQPQHF
- - TRBJ1-4 TRBV28 TGTGCCAGCATCGGGTCTTCCAACGAAAAACTGTTTTTT CASIGSSNEKLFF
TRBD1 once TRBJ1-4 TRBV2 TGTGCCAGCACTCCGGGGACAGGAAGAAATAATGAAAAACTGTTTTTT CASTPGTGRNNEKLFF
- few TRBJ1-6 TRBV25-1 TGTGCCAGCAGTGAATCGGCAGGACTTAATTCACCCCTCCACTTT CASSESAGLNSPLHF
TRBD2 - TRBJ2-5 TRBV24-1 TGTGCCACCAGTAAGGCTAGCGGGGCCCAAGAGACCCAGTACTTC CATSKASGAQETQYF
- - TRBJ1-5 TRBV3-1/TRBV3-2 TGTGCCAGCAGCCCGCAGGGTTCATTGCAGCCCCAGCATTTT CASSPQGSLQPQHF
TRBD1 - TRBJ2-7 TRBV10-3 TGTGCCATCAGTGGCCGGGACAGGGGAGTGCGACAGTACTTC CAISGRDRGVRQYF
- - TRBJ1-2 TRBV5-1 TGCGCCAGCAGCTTGGGGGCGGGAGATGGCTACACCTTC CASSLGAGDGYTF
TRBD1 - TRBJ1-1 TRBV2 TGTGCCAGCAGGCTTGACAGGGGAGGGAACACTGAAGCTTTCTTT CASRLDRGGNTEAFF
- - TRBJ2-5 TRBV5-4 TGTGCCAGCAGCTCACAAGAGACCCAGTACTTC CASSSQETQYF
- - TRBJ2-5 TRBV24-1 TGTGCCACCAGTGATATCGGGCAAGAGACCCAGTACTTC CATSDIGQETQYF
- - TRBJ2-5 TRBV5-1 TGCGCCAGCAGCTTGGAGTCGGTGGAGACCCAGTACTTC CASSLESVETQYF